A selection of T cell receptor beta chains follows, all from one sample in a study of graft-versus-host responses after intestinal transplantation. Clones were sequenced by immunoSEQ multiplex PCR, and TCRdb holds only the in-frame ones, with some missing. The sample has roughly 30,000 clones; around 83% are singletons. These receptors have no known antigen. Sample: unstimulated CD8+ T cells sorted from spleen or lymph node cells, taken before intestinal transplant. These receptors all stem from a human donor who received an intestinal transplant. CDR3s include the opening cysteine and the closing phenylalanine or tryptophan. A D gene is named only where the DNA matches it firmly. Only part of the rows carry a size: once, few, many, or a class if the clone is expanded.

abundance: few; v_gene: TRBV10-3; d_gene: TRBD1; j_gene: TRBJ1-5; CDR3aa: CAISDGQGLDQPQHF; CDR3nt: TGTGCCATCAGTGACGGACAGGGGTTAGATCAGCCCCAGCATTTT
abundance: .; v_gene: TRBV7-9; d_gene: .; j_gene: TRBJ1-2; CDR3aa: CASSPPLAGGWAGYTF; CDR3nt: TGTGCCAGCAGCCCACCCCTCGCGGGGGGTTGGGCTGGCTACACCTTC
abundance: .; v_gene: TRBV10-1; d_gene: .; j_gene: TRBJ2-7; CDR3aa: CASSRGSYEQYF; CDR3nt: TGCGCCAGCAGTCGGGGTAGTTACGAGCAGTACTTC
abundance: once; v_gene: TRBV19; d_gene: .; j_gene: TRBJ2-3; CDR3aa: CASSILVVSGTDTQYF; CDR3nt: TGTGCCAGTAGTATCCTGGTCGTAAGCGGCACAGATACGCAGTATTTT
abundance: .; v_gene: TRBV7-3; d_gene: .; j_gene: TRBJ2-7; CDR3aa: CASSFFPGYEQYF; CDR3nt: TGTGCCAGCAGCTTTTTTCCGGGGTACGAGCAGTACTTC
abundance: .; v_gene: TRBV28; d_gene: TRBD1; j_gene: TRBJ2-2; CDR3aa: CASSHDRGDYTGELFF; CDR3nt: TGTGCCAGCAGTCACGACAGGGGAGACTACACCGGGGAGCTGTTTTTT
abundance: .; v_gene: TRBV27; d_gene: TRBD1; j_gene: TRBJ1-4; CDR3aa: CASSLAGTGYEKLFF; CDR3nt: TGTGCCAGCAGTTTAGCCGGGACAGGCTATGAAAAACTGTTTTTT
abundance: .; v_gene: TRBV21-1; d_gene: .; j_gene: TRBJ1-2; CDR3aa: CASSKPNTGTGDGYTF; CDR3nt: TGTGCCAGCAGCAAACCTAATACCGGGACAGGGGACGGCTACACCTTC
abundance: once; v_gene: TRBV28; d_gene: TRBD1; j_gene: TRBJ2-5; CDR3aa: CASSSHRDRGQETQYF; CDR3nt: TGTGCCAGCAGTTCTCACCGGGACAGGGGGCAGGAGACCCAGTACTTC
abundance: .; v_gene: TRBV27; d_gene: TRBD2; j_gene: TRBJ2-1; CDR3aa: CASSLFGGLASLYNEQFF; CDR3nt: TGTGCCAGCAGTTTATTTGGAGGACTAGCGAGTCTCTACAATGAGCAGTTCTTC
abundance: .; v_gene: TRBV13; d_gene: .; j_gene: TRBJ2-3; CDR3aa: CASSFRTETDTQYF; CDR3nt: TGTGCCAGCAGCTTCCGGACTGAAACAGATACGCAGTATTTT
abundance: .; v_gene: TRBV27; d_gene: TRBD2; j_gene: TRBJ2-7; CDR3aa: CASSLSAGGGEQYF; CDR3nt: TGTGCCAGCAGTTTATCGGCGGGAGGGGGTGAGCAGTACTTC
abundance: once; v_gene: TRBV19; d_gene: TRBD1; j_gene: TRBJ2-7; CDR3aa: CASSLRPGQGATTYEQYF; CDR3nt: TGTGCCAGTAGTCTCAGACCGGGACAGGGGGCGACCACCTACGAGCAGTACTTC
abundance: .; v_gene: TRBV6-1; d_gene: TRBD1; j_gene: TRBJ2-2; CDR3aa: CASSPGQGSPGELFF; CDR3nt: TGTGCCAGCAGCCCGGGACAGGGTTCGCCCGGGGAGCTGTTTTTT
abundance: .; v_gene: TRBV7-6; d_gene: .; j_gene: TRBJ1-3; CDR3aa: CASSLDSGPTGNTIYF; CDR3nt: TGTGCCAGCAGCTTAGACTCAGGGCCCACTGGAAACACCATATATTTT
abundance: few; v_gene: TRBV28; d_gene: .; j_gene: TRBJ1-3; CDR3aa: CASSFSRTAGNTIYF; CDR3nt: TGTGCCAGCAGTTTTTCGCGGACAGCCGGAAACACCATATATTTT
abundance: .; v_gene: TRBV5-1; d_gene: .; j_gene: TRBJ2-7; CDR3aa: CASSFEDSSYEQYF; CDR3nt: TGCGCCAGCAGCTTTGAAGACAGCTCCTACGAGCAGTACTTC
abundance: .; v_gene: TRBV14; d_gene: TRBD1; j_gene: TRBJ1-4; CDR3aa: CASSRGGRVFEKLFF; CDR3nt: TGTGCCAGCAGCCGAGGGGGCAGGGTATTCGAAAAACTGTTTTTT
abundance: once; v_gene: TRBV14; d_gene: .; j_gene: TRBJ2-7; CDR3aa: CASSHGTGPYEQYF; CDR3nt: TGTGCCAGCAGCCATGGGACTGGGCCCTACGAGCAGTACTTC
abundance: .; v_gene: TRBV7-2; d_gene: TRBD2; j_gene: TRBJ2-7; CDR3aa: CASSLDSGGPYEQYF; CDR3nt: TGTGCCAGCAGCTTAGATAGCGGGGGCCCCTACGAGCAGTACTTC